The next 17 T cell receptor beta chains were all read from a single sample in a study of T cells expressing NK-cell markers. TCRdb re-called the 5' RACE reads and gives one entry per CDR3 protein, without DNA. The sample table sets out more than 120,000 distinct CDR3 sequences. The sequencing sample was made of blood T cells: a sorted CD56 or NKG2C T cell subset, CD4+ or CD8+ T cells, or bulk PBMC T cells (not recorded which). The receptors stem from a man aged 18 to 30 in good health.

The V gene is TRBV28, the J gene TRBJ2-5. Germline lookup yields CDR1 MDHEN and CDR2 SYDVKM. The CDR3 loop spans 13 amino acids. CDR3 sequence: CASKSIYGETQYF. The entire variable domain, with the rest obtained from reference TRBV28 and TRBJ2-5, is as follows: DVKVTQSSRYLVKRTGEKVFLECVQDMDHENMFWYRQDPGLGLRLIYFSYDVKMKEKGDIPEGYSVSREKKERFSLILESASTNQTSMYLCASKSIYGETQYFGPGTRLLVL.

The chain employs TRBV27 and TRBJ2-2; TCRdb designates TRBD2, a call that cannot be tested without DNA. CDR3 length equals 16 residues. The germline gives CDR1 MNHEY, CDR2 SMNVEV (reference sequence). This CDR3 reads CASPTGTSGNTGELFF.

This rearrangement joins TRBV6-2 or TRBV6-3 to TRBJ2-1; lacking DNA, the TRBD1 call made by TCRdb goes unchecked. The germline V gene has CDR1 MNHEY and CDR2 SVGEGT. This CDR3 has 15 residues. This chain's CDR3 is CASSAPGTEVSEQFF.

The genes are TRBV29-1 and TRBJ2-2; TCRdb outputs TRBD2, but without DNA this stays unchecked. The CDR3 covers 13 residues. CDR1 and CDR2 from the germline V gene are SQVTM and ANQGSEA. CDR3 region: CSVRLAGLGELFF.

This CDR3 reads CASSLTQGSNQPQHF. The chain has TRBV5-1 and TRBJ1-5; TCRdb's assignment of TRBD1 cannot be checked, as there is no DNA. CDR1 is SGHRS and CDR2 is YFSETQ in the germline V gene. The CDR3 has 15 amino acids.

The V call is TRBV20-1, the J call TRBJ2-4; TCRdb indicates TRBD2, and absent DNA this call remains unverified. Per the germline V gene, CDR1 is DFQATT and CDR2 is SNEGSKA (reference sequence). This CDR3 comprises 16 residues. CDR3: CSARDLPSGRENIQYF.

This sequence joins TRBV7-6 and TRBJ2-1. The CDR3 runs to 15 residues. Germline CDR1 is SGHVS and CDR2 is FNYEAQ. CDR3 sequence: CASSFSESSYNEQFF.

This rearrangement joins TRBV7-2 to TRBJ2-1. This CDR3 is 15 amino acids long. In germline, CDR1 is SGHTA, CDR2 FQGNSA. The CDR3 is CASSYSAVSYNEQFF. The full variable domain, completed using reference TRBV7-2 and TRBJ2-1, is GAGVSQSPSNKVTEKGKDVELRCDPISGHTALYWYRQSLGQGLEFLIYFQGNSAPDKSGLPSDRFSAERTGGSVSTLTIQRTQQEDSAVYLCASSYSAVSYNEQFFGPGTRLTVL.

The CDR3 is CSGLGSLGQPQHF. The V and J genes are TRBV20-1 and TRBJ1-5. The CDR3 totals 13 residues. The germline V gene has CDR1 DFQATT and CDR2 SNEGSKA (reference sequence).

The chain uses TRBV4-3 and TRBJ2-1; TCRdb calls TRBD2, which cannot be checked without DNA. The CDR3 covers 17 residues. Germline V gene lookup returns CDR1 LGHNA and CDR2 YSLEER. The CDR3 region is CASSHSARDSSYNEQFF.

This chain links TRBV7-9 with TRBJ1-1. The germline V gene has CDR1 SEHNR and CDR2 FQNEAQ (reference sequence). CDR3 length equals 14 residues. The CDR3 protein is CASSLALQNTEAFF.

The chain joins TRBV9 to TRBJ2-1; without DNA, the TCRdb call of TRBD1 cannot be checked. Germline V lookup: CDR1 SGDLS, CDR2 YYNGEE. The CDR3 spans 14 residues. CDR3 sequence reads: CASSVTGQENEQFF.

The chain's CDR3 is CASSFDSQETQYF. The rearrangement links TRBV12-3 or TRBV12-4 to TRBJ2-5; TCRdb indicates TRBD1, and absent DNA this call remains unverified. CDR3 length: 13 residues.

The chain carries TRBV5-6 and TRBJ2-5; the D call from TCRdb, TRBD1, cannot be confirmed without DNA. CDR3 size: 14 residues. Germline CDR1 and CDR2: SGHDT and YYEEEE. CDR3 in amino acids: CASSLEGEEETQYF.

The chain has TRBV7-9 and TRBJ2-6; TCRdb returns TRBD1, unconfirmable since there is no DNA. From germline, CDR1 is SEHNR and CDR2 FQNEAQ (reference sequence). The CDR3 extends over 15 amino acids. CDR3 sequence reads: CASSPNRAGANVLTF.

The rearrangement links TRBV11-2 to TRBJ1-4. Germline V gene sequence: CDR1 SGHAT, CDR2 FQNNGV. This CDR3 has 14 amino acids. CDR3 residues: CASSFAGRNEKLFF.

The chain joins TRBV14 to TRBJ2-5; TCRdb designates TRBD1, a call that cannot be tested without DNA. Germline CDR1 is SGHDN and CDR2 is FVKESK. This CDR3 has 15 residues. This CDR3 reads CASSQGPGAQETQYF.